This T cell receptor (beta chain) was sequenced during a study of blood T cell repertoires in COVID-19. The wider study: The United States, Italy and Spain were the sources of the acute and convalescent COVID-19 samples.

Measured with immunoSEQ multiplex PCR; TCRdb has only the in-frame clones, and not every one. The sample shows about 100,000 clones, just under 85% of them seen only once. This clone was detected many times. Per the germline V gene, CDR1 is ENHRY and CDR2 is SYGVKD. The CDR3 totals 15 residues. V lost 4 bases, J lost 8 bases, and 11 bases stayed unmatched. The receptor comes from a man aged 50 or older with active or convalescent COVID-19. This chain joins TRBV10-3 and TRBJ2-1, with 7 nucleotides matching TRBD2. Sequenced: peripheral blood. The chain's CDR3 is CAISVGRGEWDEQFF. The CDR3, as DNA: TGTGCCATCAGTGTAGGGAGGGGCGAATGGGATGAGCAGTTCTTC.